The 22 T cell receptor beta chains reported below all come from one sample, sequenced in a study of blood T cell repertoires in COVID-19. Only in-frame clones appear in the TCRdb table, and some are missing; sequencing was by immunoSEQ multiplex PCR. The table records some 220,000 clones, approximately 90% of them present only once. What was sequenced was PBMCs or T cells enriched from blood (not recorded which). The source of these receptors is a woman in her 30s who had recovered from COVID-19.

The genes are TRBV6-6 and TRBJ1-1, with 8 bases matching TRBD1. The CDR3 loop spans 14 amino acids. Germline CDR1 is MNHNY and CDR2 is SVGAGI (reference sequence). The V and J ends lost 7 bases and 0 bases, in that order; junction bases with no gene match: 4. In DNA form, the CDR3 reads TGTGCCAGCATTCGGACAGGGTTGAACACTGAAGCTTTCTTT. Amino acids: CASIRTGLNTEAFF.

In this sample, this clone turned up once. The J gene is TRBJ1-3, the V gene TRBV7-2; D is undetermined. CDR1 SGHTA and CDR2 FQGNSA come from the germline V gene. CDR3 length: 15 amino acids. Trimming removed 4 bases from V and 4 bases from J, with 14 bases in between. CDR3 residues: CASSSAAGAGNTIYF. The DNA for the CDR3 is TGTGCCAGCAGCTCCGCGGCCGGAGCCGGAAACACCATATATTTT.

This chain connects TRBV7-9 to TRBJ2-7; TRBD1 agrees at 8 bases. V gave up 4 bases and J gave up 3 bases; unmatched junction bases: 8. CDR1 SEHNR and CDR2 FQNEAQ come from the germline V gene (reference sequence). CDR3 length: 15 residues. The CDR3 DNA sequence: TGTGCCAGCAGCTCTTGGGACAGGCGGGACTACGAGCAGTACTTC. Translation: CASSSWDRRDYEQYF.

The V call is TRBV5-1, the J call TRBJ2-7, with TRBD2 as a possible D gene (6 bases). Germline V gene lookup returns CDR1 SGHRS and CDR2 YFSETQ. Trimming took 1 base from V and 6 from J, leaving 17 bases between them. CDR3 length: 15 amino acids. CDR3 sequence: CASSLSGDGVGEQYF. The DNA for the CDR3 is TGCGCCAGCAGCTTGTCGGGGGATGGGGTAGGCGAGCAGTACTTC. Complete variable domain (other parts from reference TRBV5-1 and TRBJ2-7): KAGVTQTPRYLIKTRGQQVTLSCSPISGHRSVSWYQQTPGQGLQFLFEYFSETQRNKGNFPGRFSGRQFSNSRSEMNVSTLELGDSALYLCASSLSGDGVGEQYFGPGTRLTVT.

This clone showed up many times. The chain recombines TRBV6-4 with TRBJ1-5; D gene ambiguous. Per the germline V gene, CDR1 is MRHNA and CDR2 is SNTAGT. The CDR3 totals 13 residues. V gave up 4 bases and J gave up 3 bases, with 7 bases separating them. As DNA, the CDR3 is TGTGCCAGCAGTGGAGAGCTCAATCAGCCCCAGCATTTT. It encodes CASSGELNQPQHF.

V gene TRBV5-1 combines with J gene TRBJ2-7; 7 nucleotides align to TRBD2. Germline V gives CDR1 SGHRS, CDR2 YFSETQ. The CDR3 has 15 residues. V shed 0 bases and J 2 bases; nucleotides not matched to a gene: 5. CDR3 residues: CASSLASGVPYEQYF. As DNA, the CDR3 is TGCGCCAGCAGCTTGGCCAGCGGGGTCCCCTACGAGCAGTACTTC.

V and J are TRBV5-4 and TRBJ1-6; no firm D call. CDR3 size: 14 residues. With 0 bases removed from V and 7 bases from J, the gap between germline ends came to 8 bases. Germline V gene data show CDR1 as SGHNT and CDR2 as YYREEE (reference sequence). This chain's CDR3 is CASSLEQTNSPLHF. The DNA of the CDR3 is TGTGCCAGCAGCTTGGAACAGACAAATTCACCCCTCCACTTT.

This clone came up once. The chain employs TRBV7-9 and TRBJ1-4; the match to TRBD1 covers 9 bases. The CDR3 consists of 14 residues. V was pared by 5 bases and J by 8 bases, with 6 bases of the junction left unmatched. Per germline, CDR1 SEHNR and CDR2 FQNEAQ (reference sequence). The CDR3 bases are TGTGCCAGCAGCCAGGGACAGGGATTGGAAAAACTGTTTTTT. Protein: CASSQGQGLEKLFF.

This clone has only one observation. V and J are TRBV6-2 or TRBV6-3 and TRBJ1-1; possibly TRBD1 for D (6 bases). Germline CDR1 is MNHEY and CDR2 is SVGEGT. The V gene lost 0 bases and the J gene lost 0 bases, with 11 bases spanning the gap. The CDR3 totals 16 residues. The DNA of the CDR3 is TGTGCCAGCAGTTACTCCTCAGGGGTCGTGAACACTGAAGCTTTCTTT. Protein product: CASSYSSGVVNTEAFF.

This chain connects TRBV4-1 to TRBJ1-6; 9 nucleotides line up with TRBD1. The CDR3 has 15 amino acids. Trimming cost V 5 bases and J 10 bases; bases outside gene matches: 9. Germline values: CDR1 MGHRA, CDR2 YSYEKL. The CDR3: CASSGMGTGNSPLHF. As DNA, the CDR3 is TGCGCCAGCAGCGGCATGGGGACAGGGAACTCACCCCTCCACTTT.

The chain joins TRBV7-2 to TRBJ2-7; D possibly corresponds to TRBD1 (5 bases). V lost 5 bases and J lost 3, with 8 bases in between. The CDR3 spans 12 residues. CDR1 and CDR2 (germline): SGHTA, FQGNSA. CDR3 nucleotides: TGTGCCAGCAGCGATGACAGCTACGAGCAGTACTTC. Protein product: CASSDDSYEQYF.

This clone was seen a single time. V and J are TRBV10-3 and TRBJ2-3; 10 nucleotides line up with TRBD1. Germline values: CDR1 ENHRY, CDR2 SYGVKD. Unmatched junction bases numbered 4, after V lost 6 bases and J lost 4 bases. The CDR3 consists of 14 residues. As DNA, the CDR3 is TGTGCCATCAGGGGACAGGGGTGGGCAGATACGCAGTATTTT. Translating it yields CAIRGQGWADTQYF.

This chain links TRBV6-5 with TRBJ1-5; TRBD1 matches at 8 bases. The V gene's germline CDR1 is MNHEY and CDR2 SVGAGI. This CDR3 has 13 amino acids. Trimming removed 7 bases from V and 5 bases from J; junction bases left unmatched: 4. CDR3 coding DNA: TGTGCCAGCACAGACAGGGGCGATCAGCCCCAGCATTTT. Residues: CASTDRGDQPQHF.

The chain carries TRBV10-3 and TRBJ1-1; no definite D call. This CDR3 comprises 13 residues. The V gene's germline CDR1 is ENHRY and CDR2 SYGVKD. V gave up 6 bases and J gave up 0 bases, with 8 bases separating them. This chain's CDR3 is CAISPSVNTEAFF. The CDR3 coding sequence is TGTGCCATCAGCCCTTCAGTGAACACTGAAGCTTTCTTT.

The chain uses TRBV27 and TRBJ1-5; no clear D gene. The CDR3 is made up of 14 amino acids. V gave up 6 bases and J gave up 9 bases, with 18 bases separating them. Germline loops: CDR1 MNHEY, CDR2 SMNVEV (reference sequence). This chain's CDR3 is CASRPGEGRWPQHF. The CDR3 DNA sequence: TGTGCCAGCAGGCCGGGAGAGGGCAGGTGGCCCCAGCATTTT.

The chain couples TRBV11-2 to TRBJ1-2, with a tentative D call TRBD1 (6 bases). The CDR3 covers 14 residues. From germline, CDR1 is SGHAT and CDR2 FQNNGV. Trimming shortened V by 1 base and J by 4 bases, and 10 bases separated the two germline ends. CDR3 DNA sequence: TGTGCCAGCAGCTTAGGGACAGCCATCTATGGCTACACCTTC. Translated: CASSLGTAIYGYTF.

The chain couples TRBV7-4 to TRBJ1-3; 11 bases align to TRBD1. The CDR3 is 21 amino acids. Germline V gene sequence: CDR1 SGHVT, CDR2 SQSDAQ. V dropped 6 bases and J dropped 3; count of bases not matched to a gene: 22. In DNA form, the CDR3 reads TGTGCCAGCAGTGCTACCCTAAGGGACCGGGACAGGGGGGAAGTTGGAAACACCATATATTTT. Protein: CASSATLRDRDRGEVGNTIYF.

V and J are TRBV15 and TRBJ1-5, with unresolved D. Trimming shortened V by 1 base and J by 4 bases, and 8 bases separated the two germline ends. The germline CDR1 and CDR2 sequences are LNHNV and YYDKDF (reference sequence). This CDR3 is built from 14 residues. CDR3: CATSRGTVNQPQHF. The DNA for the CDR3 is TGTGCCACCAGCAGAGGCACAGTAAATCAGCCCCAGCATTTT.

This rearrangement joins TRBV19 to TRBJ1-2, with no clear D. The length of the CDR3 is 14 residues. V lost 1 base and J 8 bases, leaving 14 bases between the germline ends. CDR1 and CDR2 from the germline V gene are LNHDA and SQIVND (reference sequence). In nucleotides, the CDR3 is TGTGCCAGTAGTATAGCGGGGTTCGAGTACGGCTACACCTTC. Its translation is CASSIAGFEYGYTF.

V and J are TRBV2 and TRBJ2-5; 7 positions match TRBD2. This CDR3 has 15 residues. Losses at the gene ends were 7 bases for V and 2 bases for J; bases not matched to a gene: 10. Germline CDR1 SNHLY, CDR2 FYNNEI. CDR3 amino acids: CASTFVGGNQETQYF. The CDR3 coding sequence is TGTGCCAGCACTTTTGTGGGGGGGAATCAAGAGACCCAGTACTTC.

The J gene is TRBJ2-2, the V gene TRBV9; 11 bases match TRBD1. V lost 7 bases to trimming and J lost 4 bases; unmatched junction nucleotides: 6. CDR3 length: 15 residues. Germline-derived CDR1 and CDR2 are SGDLS and YYNGEE. As DNA, the CDR3 is TGTGCCAGCGGGACCGGGACAGGGGGCACCGGGGAGCTGTTTTTT. Its translation: CASGTGTGGTGELFF.

This clone was picked up one time. The chain recombines TRBV19 with TRBJ2-7; D perhaps matches TRBD2 (7 bases). V lost 1 base to trimming and J lost 2 bases, with 12 bases between them. CDR1 is LNHDA, CDR2 SQIVND, per germline (reference sequence). This CDR3 spans 15 amino acids. The CDR3 DNA reads as TGTGCCAGTAGTATAGGAGGGGGGGGAACCTACGAGCAGTACTTC. Encoded protein: CASSIGGGGTYEQYF.